What follows are 27 T cell receptor beta chains derived from one specimen sequenced in a study of blood T cell repertoires in COVID-19 (dated by TCRdb to about 2020). Library preparation employed the immunoSEQ multiplex PCR assay. The source is immuneACCESS, and TCRdb retained only in-frame sequences with V and J called. Part of the clones is not carried over; for the studies checked, unresolved V genes explain less than half of this, and the remainder is unexplained. Present in this sample are around 100,000 clones, 85% to 90% of which were seen just once. The leading ten clones occupy more than 4.5% of the sample. Sequencing was carried out using peripheral blood. The receptors originated from a human donor in a cohort sampled during active COVID-19.

The rearrangement joins TRBV27 to TRBJ1-1, with TRBD1 identical over 10 bases. The trim removed 5 bases at V and 5 bases at J, leaving 8 bases unmatched. Germline CDR1 and CDR2: MNHEY and SMNVEV (reference sequence). This CDR3 is built from 15 residues. The CDR3 loop reads CASSGSRDRGTEAFF. CDR3 bases: TGTGCCAGCAGTGGAAGCCGGGACAGGGGTACTGAAGCTTTCTTT.

This CDR3 is CASSLLNEQYF. DNA for the CDR3: TGTGCCAGCAGCCTACTAAACGAGCAGTACTTC. This rearrangement joins TRBV6-2 or TRBV6-3 to TRBJ2-7; D ambiguous. The V gene's germline CDR1 is MNHEY and CDR2 SVGEGT. This CDR3 contains 11 residues. V dropped 6 bases and J dropped 5 bases, with 8 bases sitting between them.

This chain links TRBV6-1 with TRBJ1-2, with D possibly matching TRBD1 (5 bases). There are 13 residues in the CDR3. V was cut by 3 bases and J by 8 bases, with 13 bases left in between. The germline CDR1 and CDR2 sequences are MNHNS and SASEGT. The CDR3 sequence: CASSDRRGIGYTF. The CDR3 nucleotides are TGTGCCAGCAGTGATCGTAGGGGAATCGGCTACACCTTC.

The rearrangement links TRBV4-2 to TRBJ2-2; 8 bases agree with TRBD2. V lost 0 bases to trimming and J lost 4 bases; unmatched junction nucleotides: 4. CDR3 length equals 16 residues. The germline CDR1 and CDR2 sequences are LGHNA and YNFKEQ. The DNA of the CDR3 is TGTGCCAGCAGCCAAGAGTCGCTAGCGGGCACCGGGGAGCTGTTTTTT. Its protein product is CASSQESLAGTGELFF.

The rearrangement links TRBV4-1 to TRBJ2-5; 11 nucleotides line up with TRBD2. Germline trimming cut 2 bases from V and 5 bases from J; bases unmatched to any gene: 7. Germline V CDR1 and CDR2: MGHRA, YSYEKL. The CDR3 is made up of 16 amino acids. The CDR3 here is CASSQTSGGRRETQYF. In nucleotides, the CDR3 is TGCGCCAGCAGCCAAACTAGCGGGGGCCGACGGGAGACCCAGTACTTC.

The V and J genes are TRBV28 and TRBJ1-3; D is unresolved. Per the germline V gene, CDR1 is MDHEN and CDR2 is SYDVKM. With 3 bases removed from V and 4 bases from J, the gap between germline ends came to 10 bases. This CDR3 has 14 residues. CDR3 region: CASSLGAGGNTIYF. The CDR3 DNA follows: TGTGCCAGCAGTTTGGGAGCGGGGGGAAACACCATATATTTT.

The chain couples TRBV6-5 to TRBJ2-7, with 9 bases matching TRBD2. J was trimmed by 2 bases and V by 0 bases; bases with no gene match: 5. This CDR3 is 16 amino acids long. Per germline, CDR1 MNHEY and CDR2 SVGAGI. The CDR3 sequence: CASSYSSGRITYEQYF. The CDR3 DNA reads as TGTGCCAGCAGTTACTCGAGCGGGAGGATCACCTACGAGCAGTACTTC.

The V gene is TRBV15, the J gene TRBJ2-1; 7 nucleotides agree with TRBD2. The CDR3 is 17 residues long. Per the germline V gene, CDR1 is LNHNV and CDR2 is YYDKDF (reference sequence). The trim removed 2 bases at V and 8 bases at J, leaving 15 bases unmatched. CDR3 nucleotide sequence: TGTGCCACCAGCAGACCCCTGCGGGGGAAGGTTTTGGATGAGCAGTTCTTC. Translating gives CATSRPLRGKVLDEQFF. The whole variable domain, filled in from reference TRBV15 and TRBJ2-1, reads DAMVIQNPRYQVTQFGKPVTLSCSQTLNHNVMYWYQQKSSQAPKLLFHYYDKDFNNEADTPDNFQSRRPNTSFCFLDIRSPGLGDTAMYLCATSRPLRGKVLDEQFFGPGTRLTVL.

The chain carries TRBV6-5 and TRBJ2-1; 8 bases match TRBD1. CDR1 and CDR2 (germline): MNHEY, SVGAGI. CDR3 length: 13 residues. With 7 bases clipped from V and 8 bases from J, the junction kept 7 bases outside the gene matches. Here the CDR3 DNA reads TGTGCCAGCAATGGACAGGGAGTCCATGAGCAGTTCTTC. This gives the protein CASNGQGVHEQFF.

The chain joins TRBV13 to TRBJ2-5, with 9 bases aligning to TRBD2. CDR3 length: 15 amino acids. Germline V lookup: CDR1 PRHDT, CDR2 FYEKMQ (reference sequence). With V trimmed by 7 bases and J by 0 bases, 6 bases remained unmatched. CDR3 residues: CASTGASGNQETQYF. DNA of the CDR3: TGTGCCAGCACCGGGGCTAGCGGGAACCAAGAGACCCAGTACTTC.

V usage is TRBV6-5 and J usage is TRBJ2-7; TRBD1 might be the D (6 bases). The CDR3 totals 11 residues. V lost 7 bases to trimming and J lost 4 bases, with 8 bases between them. Germline V CDR1 and CDR2: MNHEY, SVGAGI. The CDR3: CASMDRYEQYF. The CDR3 DNA reads as TGTGCCAGCATGGACAGATACGAGCAGTACTTC.

This chain connects TRBV2 to TRBJ2-3; TRBD2 matches 7 bases. The CDR3 loop spans 16 amino acids. The germline CDR1 and CDR2 sequences are SNHLY and FYNNEI. J gave up 1 base and V 5 bases, and 9 bases lay outside the gene matches. The chain's CDR3 is CASSFLGGGGTDTQYF. The CDR3 DNA follows: TGTGCCAGCAGTTTCTTGGGGGGAGGGGGCACAGATACGCAGTATTTT.

This chain joins TRBV9 and TRBJ2-3, with 11 nucleotides matching TRBD2. Per the germline V gene, CDR1 is SGDLS and CDR2 is YYNGEE. The trim removed 4 bases at V and 0 bases at J, leaving 16 bases unmatched. This CDR3 comprises 20 residues. The DNA for the CDR3 is TGTGCCAGCAGCCCCCAGGTAACTAGCGGGAGACCATCTAGCACAGATACGCAGTATTTT. This translates into CASSPQVTSGRPSSTDTQYF.

The chain couples TRBV9 to TRBJ2-3; tentatively, D is TRBD1 (5 bases). The ends were cut back, 4 bases at V and 1 base at J, with 16 bases in the middle. The germline gives CDR1 SGDLS, CDR2 YYNGEE. There are 16 residues in the CDR3. The CDR3 loop reads CASSRGLGIGTDTQYF. CDR3 bases: TGTGCCAGCAGCAGGGGTTTGGGAATTGGCACAGATACGCAGTATTTT.

This sequence joins TRBV5-4 and TRBJ2-1, with 12 bases identical to TRBD2. Germline trimming cut 2 bases from V and 5 bases from J; bases unmatched to any gene: 5. The CDR3 spans 16 residues. Germline V lookup: CDR1 SGHNT, CDR2 YYREEE (reference sequence). CDR3: CASSFWLAGGNNEQFF. CDR3 DNA: TGTGCCAGCAGCTTCTGGCTAGCGGGGGGGAACAATGAGCAGTTCTTC.

This sequence joins TRBV15 and TRBJ2-5, with D possibly being TRBD1 (6 bases). Trimming cost V 0 bases and J 5 bases, with 13 bases left between them. CDR1 is LNHNV and CDR2 is YYDKDF in the germline V gene (reference sequence). The CDR3 length is 15 residues. CDR3 amino acids: CATSRDPRGGETQYF. The CDR3 coding sequence is TGTGCCACCAGCAGAGATCCCAGGGGTGGGGAGACCCAGTACTTC.

The chain has TRBV19 and TRBJ1-5; perhaps TRBD1 as D (6 bases). V lost 10 bases, J lost 5 bases, and 24 bases lay in between. Germline V gene sequence: CDR1 LNHDA, CDR2 SQIVND (reference sequence). This CDR3 contains 16 residues. The CDR3 protein is CATGGPGPIRDQPQHF. CDR3 in DNA: TGTGCCACGGGGGGGCCCGGTCCAATTCGGGATCAGCCCCAGCATTTT.

This sequence joins TRBV19 and TRBJ1-5; D ambiguous. Germline-derived CDR1 and CDR2 are LNHDA and SQIVND (reference sequence). This CDR3 spans 13 amino acids. V lost 1 base and J 4 bases, leaving 5 bases between the germline ends. CDR3 amino acids: CASSIGGNQPQHF. DNA of the CDR3: TGTGCCAGTAGTATAGGCGGGAATCAGCCCCAGCATTTT.

A single count supports this clone. The V call is TRBV28, the J call TRBJ2-1; 8 bases fit TRBD2. Germline V gene lookup returns CDR1 MDHEN and CDR2 SYDVKM. This CDR3 contains 14 residues. V was pared by 5 bases and J by 4 bases, with 4 bases of the junction left unmatched. The CDR3 nucleotides are TGTGCCAGCAGTCCCCCTAGCGGGTACAATGAGCAGTTCTTC. Encoded protein: CASSPPSGYNEQFF.

The chain employs TRBV11-3 and TRBJ2-5; 13 nucleotides align to TRBD2. Germline V gene lookup returns CDR1 SGHNT and CDR2 YENEEA. J was trimmed by 5 bases and V by 5 bases; bases with no gene match: 2. This CDR3 comprises 14 residues. The DNA for the CDR3 is TGTGCCAGCAGCCCGGGACTAGCGGGGGAGACCCAGTACTTC. Amino acid sequence: CASSPGLAGETQYF.

This sequence joins TRBV10-1 and TRBJ2-7; 11 bases align to TRBD2. V gave up 10 bases and J gave up 4 bases; unmatched junction bases: 9. This CDR3 region has 14 residues. Germline V gene data show CDR1 as WNHNN and CDR2 as SYGVQD (reference sequence). CDR3 nucleotide sequence: TGCGCCACCCCGCTAGCGGGGGGCACTTACGAGCAGTACTTC. Translated: CATPLAGGTYEQYF.

The V and J genes are TRBV15 and TRBJ1-6; 7 bases are shared with TRBD1. Germline values: CDR1 LNHNV, CDR2 YYDKDF (reference sequence). CDR3 length equals 18 residues. The V gene end was trimmed by 8 bases and the J gene end by 1 base; junction bases not matched to a gene: 14. CDR3 coding DNA: TGTGCCACCTCGCGAGGACAGGCAGCGAGGTCCTATAATTCACCCCTCCACTTT. This gives the protein CATSRGQAARSYNSPLHF.

The chain employs TRBV11-2 and TRBJ2-5; 9 bases line up with TRBD1. This CDR3 region has 15 residues. V was pared by 1 base and J by 7 bases, with 7 bases of the junction left unmatched. CDR1 and CDR2 (germline): SGHAT, FQNNGV. CDR3 in DNA: TGTGCCAGCAGCTTAGGGGGGACAGGGTTTGGGACCCAGTACTTC. It is translated as CASSLGGTGFGTQYF.

This chain connects TRBV11-2 to TRBJ2-3, with 11 bases fitting TRBD2. The germline V gene encodes CDR1 SGHAT and CDR2 FQNNGV. The trim removed 5 bases at V and 3 bases at J, leaving 7 bases unmatched. CDR3 length: 16 residues. CDR3 coding DNA: TGTGCCAGCAGCCGCTCCTTAGCGGGAGGGACAGATACGCAGTATTTT. It codes for CASSRSLAGGTDTQYF.

V usage is TRBV6-2 or TRBV6-3 and J usage is TRBJ2-5; 9 bases map to TRBD1. This CDR3 region has 15 residues. Trimming removed 4 bases from V and 5 bases from J; junction bases left unmatched: 8. CDR1 and CDR2 (germline): MNHEY, SVGEGT. The CDR3 is CASSSPGQGVETQYF. The CDR3, as DNA: TGTGCCAGCAGTTCACCGGGACAGGGTGTGGAGACCCAGTACTTC.

The chain is built from TRBV5-4 and TRBJ2-2; D call uncertain. Germline CDR1 and CDR2: SGHNT and YYREEE (reference sequence). The CDR3 totals 16 residues. V shed 0 bases and J shed 6 bases, with 15 bases lying between them. The CDR3 sequence is CASSLDPHLAPGELFF. CDR3 bases: TGTGCCAGCAGCTTGGATCCCCACCTGGCACCCGGGGAGCTGTTTTTT.

This chain links TRBV28 with TRBJ2-5; D might be TRBD2 (6 bases). This CDR3 contains 16 residues. With 3 bases removed from V and 1 base from J, the gap between germline ends came to 15 bases. Germline lookup yields CDR1 MDHEN and CDR2 SYDVKM. The CDR3 sequence: CASSLGWTGVQETQYF. DNA for the CDR3: TGTGCCAGCAGTTTGGGGTGGACGGGGGTCCAAGAGACCCAGTACTTC.